This T cell receptor beta chain stems from a study of blood T cells in healthy people across ages. Researchers isolated at least 6.5 million PBMCs per sample. The CDR3 sequence is 16 residues long. V lost 7 bases to trimming and J lost 0 bases, with 16 bases between them. The germline V gene encodes CDR1 SNHLY and CDR2 FYNNEI. Through a sample-barcoded 5' primer and a J-beta primer mix, a second PCR was run for roughly 7 to 12 cycles. TCRdb fed the 5' RACE reads into MiXCR, producing one record per CDR3 protein. The profile shows about 1.8 million distinct CDR3 sequences, roughly 49% of them singletons.

This chain links TRBV2 with TRBJ2-4, with D unresolved. Sequenced input: blood. The clonotype comes from a woman aged 40-49 years in good health. For the CDR3, the DNA is TGTGCCAGCACCCCGCAGGCAGAGATAGCCAAAAACATTCAGTACTTC. Residues: CASTPQAEIAKNIQYF. Complete variable domain (other parts from reference TRBV2 and TRBJ2-4): EPEVTQTPSHQVTQMGQEVILRCVPISNHLYFYWYRQILGQKVEFLVSFYNNEISEKSEIFDDQFSVERPDGSNFTLKIRSTKLEDSAMYFCASTPQAEIAKNIQYFGAGTRLSVL.